This T cell receptor beta chain derives from a study of molecular identifiers for immune sequencing clone quantification. This clonotype was counted ten times or more. TCRdb reprocessed the PCR reads with MiXCR, giving one entry per CDR3 protein. The top ten hold 0.7% to 0.95% of the sample, which has some 590,000 distinct CDR3 sequences, around 25% seen once. CDR3 length equals 14 residues. Germline V gene sequence: CDR1 SEHNR, CDR2 FQNEAQ (reference sequence). J lost 4 bases, V lost 4 bases, and 5 bases had no gene match. The chain employs TRBV7-9 and TRBJ2-5, with 8 nucleotides matching TRBD2. The sample taken for sequencing was naive CD8+ T cells from blood, with Jurkat cell RNA spiked in. Subset noted: FACS-sorted CD8+CD4-CCR7+CD45RA+ naive T cells. The TCR originated in a human donor in good health. Some libraries in this study had Jurkat cell RNA spiked in. DNA of the CDR3: TGTGCCAGCAGCTCTGGACTAGCCCCAGAGACCCAGTACTTC. Its translation: CASSSGLAPETQYF.